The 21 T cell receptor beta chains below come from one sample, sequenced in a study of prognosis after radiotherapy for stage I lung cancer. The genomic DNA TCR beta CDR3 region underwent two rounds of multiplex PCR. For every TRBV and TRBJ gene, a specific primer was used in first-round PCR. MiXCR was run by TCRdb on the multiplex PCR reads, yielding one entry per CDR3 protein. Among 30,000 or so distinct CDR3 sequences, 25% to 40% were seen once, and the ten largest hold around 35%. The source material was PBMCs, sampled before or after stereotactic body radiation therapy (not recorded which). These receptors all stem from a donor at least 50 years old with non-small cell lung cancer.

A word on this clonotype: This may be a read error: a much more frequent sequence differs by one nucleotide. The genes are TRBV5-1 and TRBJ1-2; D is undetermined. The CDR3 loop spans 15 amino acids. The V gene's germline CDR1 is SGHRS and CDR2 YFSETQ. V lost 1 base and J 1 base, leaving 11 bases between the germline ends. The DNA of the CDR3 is TGCGCCAGCAGCTTGTACACGGATTTTAACTATGGCTACACCTTC. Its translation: CASSLYTDFNYGYTF. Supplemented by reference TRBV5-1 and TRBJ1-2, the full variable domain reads KAGVTQTPRYLIKTRGQQVTLSCSPISGHRSVSWYQQTPGQGLQFLFEYFSETQRNKGNFPGRFSGRQFSNSRSEMNVSTLELGDSALYLCASSLYTDFNYGYTFGSGTRLTVV.

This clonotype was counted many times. CDR3 DNA sequence: TGTGCCAGCAGAAGTCCCAGGGCCCCAAACACCGGGGAGCTGTTTTTT. Translation: CASRSPRAPNTGELFF. J is TRBJ2-2 and V is TRBV4-2; possibly TRBD1 for D (5 bases). V gave up 6 bases and J gave up 2 bases, with 16 bases separating them. This CDR3 has 16 amino acids. In germline, CDR1 is LGHNA, CDR2 YNFKEQ.

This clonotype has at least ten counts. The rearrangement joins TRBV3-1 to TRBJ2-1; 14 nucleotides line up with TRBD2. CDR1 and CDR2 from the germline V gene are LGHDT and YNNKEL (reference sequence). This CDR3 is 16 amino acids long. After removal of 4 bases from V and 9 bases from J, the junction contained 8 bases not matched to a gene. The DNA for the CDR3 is TGTGCCAGCAGCCTGGGACTAGCGGGAGTGTATAGTGAGCAGTTCTTC. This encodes CASSLGLAGVYSEQFF.

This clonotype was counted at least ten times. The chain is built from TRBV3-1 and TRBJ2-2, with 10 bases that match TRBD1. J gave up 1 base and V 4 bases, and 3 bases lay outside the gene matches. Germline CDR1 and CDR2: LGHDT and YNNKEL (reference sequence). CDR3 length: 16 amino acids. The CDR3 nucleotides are TGTGCCAGCAGCCGACGGGACAGGGGGAACACCGGGGAGCTGTTTTTT. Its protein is CASSRRDRGNTGELFF.

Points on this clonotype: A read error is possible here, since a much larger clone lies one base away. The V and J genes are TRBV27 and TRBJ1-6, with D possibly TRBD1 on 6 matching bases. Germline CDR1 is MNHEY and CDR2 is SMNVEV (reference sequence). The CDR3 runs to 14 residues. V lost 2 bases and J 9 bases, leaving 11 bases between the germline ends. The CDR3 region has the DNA TGTGCCAGCAGTTTAGGGGGGCATAGTTCACCCCTCCACTTT. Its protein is CASSLGGHSSPLHF.

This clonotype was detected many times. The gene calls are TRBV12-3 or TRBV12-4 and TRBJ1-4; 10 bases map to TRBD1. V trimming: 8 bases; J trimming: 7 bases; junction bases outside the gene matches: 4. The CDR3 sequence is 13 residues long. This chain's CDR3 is CASSTGGREKLFF. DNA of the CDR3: TGTGCCAGCTCGACAGGGGGCCGTGAAAAACTGTTTTTT.

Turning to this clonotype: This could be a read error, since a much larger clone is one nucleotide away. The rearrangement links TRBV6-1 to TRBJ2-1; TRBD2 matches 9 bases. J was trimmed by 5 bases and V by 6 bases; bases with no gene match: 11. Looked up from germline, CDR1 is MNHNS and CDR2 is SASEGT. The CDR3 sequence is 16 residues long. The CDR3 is CASRGASGVGHNEQFF. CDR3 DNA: TGTGCCAGCAGGGGGGCTAGCGGGGTGGGGCACAATGAGCAGTTCTTC.

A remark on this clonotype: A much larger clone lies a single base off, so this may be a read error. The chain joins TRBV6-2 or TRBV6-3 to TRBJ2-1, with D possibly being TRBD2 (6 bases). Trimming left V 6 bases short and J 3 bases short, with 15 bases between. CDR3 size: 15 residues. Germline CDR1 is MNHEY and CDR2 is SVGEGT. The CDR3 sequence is CASRPTIGSYNEQFF. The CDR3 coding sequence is TGTGCCAGCAGGCCCACTATCGGGAGCTACAATGAGCAGTTCTTC.

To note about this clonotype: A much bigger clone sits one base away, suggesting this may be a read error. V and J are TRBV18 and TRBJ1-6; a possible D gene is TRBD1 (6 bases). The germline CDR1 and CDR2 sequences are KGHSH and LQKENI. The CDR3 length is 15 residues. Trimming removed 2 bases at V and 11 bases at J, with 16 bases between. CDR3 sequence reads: CASSPTGDQGTPLHF. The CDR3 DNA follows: TGTGCCAGCTCACCAACAGGAGATCAGGGGACACCCCTCCACTTT.

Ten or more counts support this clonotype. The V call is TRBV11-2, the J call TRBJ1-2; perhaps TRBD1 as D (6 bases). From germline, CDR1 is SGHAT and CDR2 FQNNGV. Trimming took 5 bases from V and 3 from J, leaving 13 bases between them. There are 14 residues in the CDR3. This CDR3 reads CASSETGSDYGYTF. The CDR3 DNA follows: TGTGCCAGCAGCGAAACAGGGTCAGACTATGGCTACACCTTC.

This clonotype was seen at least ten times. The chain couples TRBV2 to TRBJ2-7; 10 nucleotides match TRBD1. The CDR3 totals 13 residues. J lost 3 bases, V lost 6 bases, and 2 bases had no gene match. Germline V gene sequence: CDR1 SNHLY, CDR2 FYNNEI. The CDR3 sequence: CASSGTGVYEQYF. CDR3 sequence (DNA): TGTGCCAGCAGCGGGACAGGGGTCTACGAGCAGTACTTC.

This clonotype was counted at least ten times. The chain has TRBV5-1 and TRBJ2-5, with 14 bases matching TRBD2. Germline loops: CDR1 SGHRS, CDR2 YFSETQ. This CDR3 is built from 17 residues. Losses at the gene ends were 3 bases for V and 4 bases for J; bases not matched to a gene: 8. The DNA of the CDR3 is TGCGCCAGCAGCTACCCGGGACTAGCGGGAGAGAGAGAGACCCAGTACTTC. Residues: CASSYPGLAGERETQYF.

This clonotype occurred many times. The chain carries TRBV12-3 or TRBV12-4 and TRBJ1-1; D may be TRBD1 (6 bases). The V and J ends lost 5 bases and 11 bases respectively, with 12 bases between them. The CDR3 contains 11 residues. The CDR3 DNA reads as TGTGCCAGCAGTAACAGGGAGAAGGCTTTCTTT. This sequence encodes CASSNREKAFF.

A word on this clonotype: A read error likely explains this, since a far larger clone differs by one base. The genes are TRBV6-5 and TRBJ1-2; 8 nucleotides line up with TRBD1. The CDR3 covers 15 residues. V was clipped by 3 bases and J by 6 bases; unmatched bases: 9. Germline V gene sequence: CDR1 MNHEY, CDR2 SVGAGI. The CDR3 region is CASSYHMGRGHGYTF. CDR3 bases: TGTGCCAGCAGTTATCACATGGGCAGGGGGCATGGCTACACCTTC.

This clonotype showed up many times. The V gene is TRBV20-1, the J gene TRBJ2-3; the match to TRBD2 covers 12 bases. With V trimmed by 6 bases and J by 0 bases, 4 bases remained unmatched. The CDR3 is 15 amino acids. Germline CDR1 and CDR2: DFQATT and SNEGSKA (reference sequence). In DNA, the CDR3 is TGCAGTGCCAAAGGGACTAGCGGGAGCACAGATACGCAGTATTTT. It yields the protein CSAKGTSGSTDTQYF.

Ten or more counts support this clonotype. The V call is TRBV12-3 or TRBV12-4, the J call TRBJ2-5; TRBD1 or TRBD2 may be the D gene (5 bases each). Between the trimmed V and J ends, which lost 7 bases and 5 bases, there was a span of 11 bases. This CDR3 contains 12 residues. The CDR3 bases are TGTGCCAGCACCCCGGGACGCGAGACCCAGTACTTC. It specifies CASTPGRETQYF.

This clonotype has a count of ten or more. The CDR3: CAWIRQGSSYEQYF. As DNA, the CDR3 is TGTGCCTGGATTAGACAGGGGAGCTCCTACGAGCAGTACTTC. This rearrangement joins TRBV30 to TRBJ2-7; 8 nucleotides line up with TRBD1. The germline gives CDR1 GTSNPN, CDR2 SVGIG (reference sequence). This CDR3 region has 14 residues. Losses at the gene ends were 4 bases for V and 0 bases for J; bases not matched to a gene: 5.

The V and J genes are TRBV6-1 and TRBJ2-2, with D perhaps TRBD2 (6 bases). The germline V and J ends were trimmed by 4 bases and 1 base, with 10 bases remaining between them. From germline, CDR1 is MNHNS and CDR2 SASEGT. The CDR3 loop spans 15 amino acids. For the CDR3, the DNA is TGTGCCAGCAGTGCCCAGCGGGTGAACACCGGGGAGCTGTTTTTT. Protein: CASSAQRVNTGELFF.

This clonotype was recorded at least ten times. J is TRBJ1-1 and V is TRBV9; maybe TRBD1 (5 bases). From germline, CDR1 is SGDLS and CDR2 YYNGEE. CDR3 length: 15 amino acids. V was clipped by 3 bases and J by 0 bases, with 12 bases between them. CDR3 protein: CASSAQEGMNTEAFF. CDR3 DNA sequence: TGTGCCAGCAGCGCACAGGAGGGGATGAACACTGAAGCTTTCTTT.

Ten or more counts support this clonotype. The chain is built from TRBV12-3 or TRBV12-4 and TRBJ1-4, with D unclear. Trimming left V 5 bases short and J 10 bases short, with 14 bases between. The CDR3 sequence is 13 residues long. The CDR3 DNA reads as TGTGCCAGCAGTCCCTCGGACCCGGGAAAACTGTTTTTT. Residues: CASSPSDPGKLFF.

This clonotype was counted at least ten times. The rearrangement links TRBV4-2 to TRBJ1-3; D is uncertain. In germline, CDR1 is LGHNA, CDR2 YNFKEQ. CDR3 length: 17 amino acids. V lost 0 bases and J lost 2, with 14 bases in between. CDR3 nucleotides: TGTGCCAGCAGCCAAGAAACATGGAGGGCAGCTGGAAACACCATATATTTT. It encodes CASSQETWRAAGNTIYF.